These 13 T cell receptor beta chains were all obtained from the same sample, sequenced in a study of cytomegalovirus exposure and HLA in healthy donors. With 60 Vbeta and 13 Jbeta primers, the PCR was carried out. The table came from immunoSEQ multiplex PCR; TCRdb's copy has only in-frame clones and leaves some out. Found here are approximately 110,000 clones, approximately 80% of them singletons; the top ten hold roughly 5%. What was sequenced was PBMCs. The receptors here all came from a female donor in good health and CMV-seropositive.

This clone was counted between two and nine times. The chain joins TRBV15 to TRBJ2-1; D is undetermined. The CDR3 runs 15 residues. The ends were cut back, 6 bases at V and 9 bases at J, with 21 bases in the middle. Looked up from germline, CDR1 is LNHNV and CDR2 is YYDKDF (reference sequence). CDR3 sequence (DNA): TGTGCCACCAGTTACCCGCCTAGTGGTAGGCTTGAGCAGTTCTTC. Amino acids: CATSYPPSGRLEQFF.

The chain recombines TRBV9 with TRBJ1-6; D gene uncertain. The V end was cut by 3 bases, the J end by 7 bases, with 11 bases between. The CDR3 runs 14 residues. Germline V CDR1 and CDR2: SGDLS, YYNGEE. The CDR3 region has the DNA TGTGCCAGCAGCGCCGTGGCGGGAAATTCACCCCTCCACTTT. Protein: CASSAVAGNSPLHF. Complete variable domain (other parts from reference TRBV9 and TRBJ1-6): DSGVTQTPKHLITATGQRVTLRCSPRSGDLSVYWYQQSLDQGLQFLIQYYNGEERAKGNILERFSAQQFPDLHSELNLSSLELGDSALYFCASSAVAGNSPLHFGNGTRLTVT.

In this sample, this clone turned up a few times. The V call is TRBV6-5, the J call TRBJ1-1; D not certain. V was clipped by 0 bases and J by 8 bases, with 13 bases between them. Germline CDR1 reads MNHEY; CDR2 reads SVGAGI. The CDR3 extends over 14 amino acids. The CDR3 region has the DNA TGTGCCAGCAGTTACTCATTTAGGAGGACCGAAGCTTTCTTT. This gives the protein CASSYSFRRTEAFF.

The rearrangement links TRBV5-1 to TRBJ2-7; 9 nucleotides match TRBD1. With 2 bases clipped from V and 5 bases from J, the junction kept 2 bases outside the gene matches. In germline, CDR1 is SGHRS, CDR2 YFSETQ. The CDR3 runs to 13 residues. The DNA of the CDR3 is TGCGCCAGCAGCTTCACAGGGGGCCACGAGCAGTACTTC. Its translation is CASSFTGGHEQYF.

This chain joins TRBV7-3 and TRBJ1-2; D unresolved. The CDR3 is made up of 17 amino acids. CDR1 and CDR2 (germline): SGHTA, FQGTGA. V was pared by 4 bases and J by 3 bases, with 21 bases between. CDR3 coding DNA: TGTGCCAGCAGCTCGATTGGCACAGCCCAACCGGACTATGGCTACACCTTC. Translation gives CASSSIGTAQPDYGYTF.

CDR3 DNA: TGCGCCAGCAGCTTGGGCAGTGGCCCTCTGGCTTTCTTT. It encodes CASSLGSGPLAFF. V gene TRBV5-1 combines with J gene TRBJ1-1, with D unresolved. V gave up 0 bases and J gave up 11 bases, with 14 bases separating them. The CDR3 runs 13 residues. Germline V gives CDR1 SGHRS, CDR2 YFSETQ.

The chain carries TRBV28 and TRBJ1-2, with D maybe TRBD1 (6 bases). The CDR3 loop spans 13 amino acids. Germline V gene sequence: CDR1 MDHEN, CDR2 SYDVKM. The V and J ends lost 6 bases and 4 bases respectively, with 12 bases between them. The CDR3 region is CASRLTGTYGYTF. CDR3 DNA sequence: TGTGCCAGCAGGCTAACAGGGACCTATGGCTACACCTTC.

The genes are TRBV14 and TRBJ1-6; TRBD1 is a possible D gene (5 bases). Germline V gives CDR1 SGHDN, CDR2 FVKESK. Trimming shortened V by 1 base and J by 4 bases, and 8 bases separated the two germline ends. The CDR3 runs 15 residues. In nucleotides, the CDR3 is TGTGCCAGCAGCCAAGTAGGGGCATATAATTCACCCCTCCACTTT. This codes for CASSQVGAYNSPLHF.

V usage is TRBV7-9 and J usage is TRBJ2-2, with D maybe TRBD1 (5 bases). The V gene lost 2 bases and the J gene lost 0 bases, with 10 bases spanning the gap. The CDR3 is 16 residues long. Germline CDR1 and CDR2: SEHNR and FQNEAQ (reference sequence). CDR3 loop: CASSLWGSPNTGELFF. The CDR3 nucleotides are TGTGCCAGCAGCTTATGGGGCTCTCCGAACACCGGGGAGCTGTTTTTT.

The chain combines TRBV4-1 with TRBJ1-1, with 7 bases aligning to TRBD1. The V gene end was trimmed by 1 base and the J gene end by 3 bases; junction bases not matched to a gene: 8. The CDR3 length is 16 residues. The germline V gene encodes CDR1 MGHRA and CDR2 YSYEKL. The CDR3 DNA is TGCGCCAGCAGCCAAGTTTGGGCAGGGGGATACACTGAAGCTTTCTTT. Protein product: CASSQVWAGGYTEAFF.

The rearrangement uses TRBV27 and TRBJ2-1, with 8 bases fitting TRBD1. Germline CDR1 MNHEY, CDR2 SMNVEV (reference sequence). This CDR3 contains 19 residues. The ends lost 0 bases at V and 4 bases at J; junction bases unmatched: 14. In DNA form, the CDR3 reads TGTGCCAGCAGTTTATCGCCCGGGACAGGAACAACCCGATACAATGAGCAGTTCTTC. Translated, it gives CASSLSPGTGTTRYNEQFF.

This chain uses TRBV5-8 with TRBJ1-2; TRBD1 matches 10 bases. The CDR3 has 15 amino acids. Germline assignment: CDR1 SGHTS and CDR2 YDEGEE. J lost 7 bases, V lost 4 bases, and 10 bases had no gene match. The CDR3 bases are TGTGCCAGCAGCAAATCCGGGACAGGGGTTCGTGGCTACACCTTC. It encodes CASSKSGTGVRGYTF.

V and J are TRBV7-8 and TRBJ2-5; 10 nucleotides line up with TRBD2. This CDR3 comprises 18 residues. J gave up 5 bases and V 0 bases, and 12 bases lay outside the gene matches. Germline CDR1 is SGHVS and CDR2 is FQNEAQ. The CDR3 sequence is CASSLAGGSFSGRETQYF. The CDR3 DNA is TGTGCCAGCAGCTTAGCAGGGGGGTCCTTTAGCGGGAGGGAGACCCAGTACTTC.